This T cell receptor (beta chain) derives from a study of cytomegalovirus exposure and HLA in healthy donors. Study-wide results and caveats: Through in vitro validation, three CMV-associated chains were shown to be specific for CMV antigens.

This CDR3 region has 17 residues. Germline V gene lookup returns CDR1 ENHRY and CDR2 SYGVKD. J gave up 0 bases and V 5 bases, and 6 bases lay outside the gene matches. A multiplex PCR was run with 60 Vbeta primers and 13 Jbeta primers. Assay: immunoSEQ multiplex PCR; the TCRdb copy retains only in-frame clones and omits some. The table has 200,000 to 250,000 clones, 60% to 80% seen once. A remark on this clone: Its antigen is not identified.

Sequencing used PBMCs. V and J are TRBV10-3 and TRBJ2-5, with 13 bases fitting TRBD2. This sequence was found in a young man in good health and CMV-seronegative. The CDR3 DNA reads TGTGCCATCAGTAGGACTAGCGGGAGCCGGTACCAAGAGACCCAGTACTTC. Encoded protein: CAISRTSGSRYQETQYF.